This T cell receptor (beta chain) was profiled in a study of blood T cells in healthy people across ages. Points from the study as a whole: Researchers judged that diversity estimates from one million T cells fell short of true values.

Together with a sample-barcoded 5' primer, a J-beta primer mix was included in a second PCR lasting about 6 to 12 cycles. TCRdb re-called the 5' RACE reads with MiXCR, one entry per CDR3 protein. The table shows hundreds of thousands of distinct CDR3 sequences, with 45% to 70% occurring only once. The CDR3 is made up of 17 amino acids. V was shortened by 0 bases and J by 0 bases, with 12 bases between the two germline ends. CDR1 LGHNA and CDR2 YSLEER come from the germline V gene. Details on this clonotype: The antigen remains unidentified.

Sequenced material: blood. The TCR originated in a man aged 40-50 years in good health. V usage is TRBV4-3 and J usage is TRBJ2-1, with D tentatively TRBD1 (6 bases). The CDR3 coding sequence is TGCGCCAGCAGCCAAGATGATACAGGGAGCTCCTACAATGAGCAGTTCTTC. This encodes CASSQDDTGSSYNEQFF.